This passage covers 18 T cell receptor beta chains from one sample sequenced in a study of CD8 T cells in ankylosing spondylitis. TCRdb re-called the 5' RACE reads with MiXCR, one entry per CDR3 protein. The sample lists about 240,000 distinct CDR3 sequences, roughly 8.6% occurring once. Material for sequencing was blood, either unsorted or a sorted T cell fraction (not recorded which). The receptors derive from a male donor with ankylosing spondylitis or in good health (not recorded which).

In this sample, this clonotype turned up many times. At one end, the junction sequence differs from germline, possibly due to a read error. The chain is built from TRBV4-2 and TRBJ2-2, with D unclear. The CDR3 sequence is 17 residues long. The germline V gene has CDR1 LGHNA and CDR2 YNFKEQ. The CDR3 DNA reads TGTGCCAGCAGTCAAGATCCCCCCACAGCTACCCCCGGGGAGCTGTTTTTT. Its translation is CASSQDPPTATPGELFF.

In this sample, this clonotype turned up many times. The chain recombines TRBV6-2 or TRBV6-3 with TRBJ2-7; TRBD2 matches at 11 bases. The V and J ends lost 5 bases and 4 bases, in that order; junction bases with no gene match: 10. The germline V gene encodes CDR1 MNHEY and CDR2 SVGEGT. The CDR3 is made up of 16 amino acids. CDR3 sequence reads: CASSNQLAGATYEQYF. The CDR3 nucleotides are TGTGCCAGCAGTAACCAACTAGCGGGGGCAACTTACGAGCAGTACTTC.

This clonotype has more than one count but fewer than ten. V gene TRBV18 combines with J gene TRBJ2-5; 8 bases map to TRBD1. Trimming took 3 bases from V and 1 from J; bases not matched to a gene: 16. Germline values: CDR1 KGHSH, CDR2 LQKENI. CDR3 length: 19 amino acids. The CDR3: CASSPLPQVPGQVQETQYF. The CDR3 coding sequence is TGTGCCAGCTCACCTCTACCCCAGGTTCCGGGACAGGTCCAAGAGACCCAGTACTTC.

This clonotype was seen ten or more times. The rearrangement joins TRBV25-1 to TRBJ2-7, with a possible D match to TRBD1 (6 bases). Trimming took off 3 bases at V and 6 bases at J, with 9 bases between the two ends. The germline V gene encodes CDR1 MGHDK and CDR2 SYGVNS. CDR3 length: 12 amino acids. CDR3 protein: CASSDRGGEQYF. The CDR3 DNA sequence: TGTGCCAGCAGTGACAGGGGCGGCGAGCAGTACTTC.

This clonotype has ten or more counts. This rearrangement joins TRBV5-1 to TRBJ2-1, with TRBD2 matching over 8 bases. The V segment lost 1 base and the J segment 5 bases; nucleotides outside the gene matches: 5. Germline loops: CDR1 SGHRS, CDR2 YFSETQ. The CDR3 length is 15 residues. The CDR3: CASSLRNSGNNEQFF. The CDR3 coding sequence is TGCGCCAGCAGCTTGAGGAATAGCGGGAACAATGAGCAGTTCTTC.

This clonotype has a count of ten or more. The chain is built from TRBV20-1 and TRBJ2-5; 8 nucleotides align to TRBD2. CDR1 DFQATT and CDR2 SNEGSKA come from the germline V gene (reference sequence). There are 13 residues in the CDR3. V lost 5 bases, J lost 4 bases, and 6 bases stayed unmatched. The CDR3 DNA sequence: TGCAGTGCTTTATATAGCGGGATAGAGACCCAGTACTTC. As protein: CSALYSGIETQYF.

This clonotype has a handful of counts. The chain is built from TRBV6-2 or TRBV6-3 and TRBJ2-3, with 9 bases fitting TRBD2. Unmatched junction bases numbered 15, after V lost 5 bases and J lost 6 bases. CDR3 length: 17 residues. CDR1 and CDR2 from the germline V gene are MNHEY and SVGEGT. The CDR3 coding sequence is TGTGCCAGCAGTCTCCGGGTGAAGCGGGGGGCCCCGGATACGCAGTATTTT. Translating gives CASSLRVKRGAPDTQYF.

J is TRBJ2-5 and V is TRBV29-1, with TRBD1 matching 7 bases. Germline CDR1 SQVTM, CDR2 ANQGSEA. The CDR3 sequence is 15 residues long. The V and J ends lost 4 bases and 0 bases, in that order; junction bases with no gene match: 8. In nucleotides, the CDR3 is TGCAGCGTTGGTAGTCGGGGACAGCACCAAGAGACCCAGTACTTC. Residues: CSVGSRGQHQETQYF.

This clonotype was seen repeatedly, ten times or more. The chain recombines TRBV20-1 with TRBJ2-7, with TRBD2 identical over 13 bases. The trim removed 6 bases at V and 5 bases at J, leaving 7 bases unmatched. This CDR3 contains 14 residues. Per germline, CDR1 DFQATT and CDR2 SNEGSKA (reference sequence). The CDR3 nucleotides are TGCAGTGCAACTAGCGGGGGGGCCTTAAACGAGCAGTACTTC. Protein: CSATSGGALNEQYF.

This clonotype was counted ten times or more. The chain employs TRBV6-2 or TRBV6-3 and TRBJ2-2; D gene unclear. This CDR3 spans 14 amino acids. Germline V lookup: CDR1 MNHEY, CDR2 SVGEGT. Trimming cost V 6 bases and J 7 bases, with 15 bases left between them. The DNA for the CDR3 is TGTGCCAGCAGCCCACCGTGGGCAGTCGGGGAGCTGTTTTTT. Residues: CASSPPWAVGELFF.

This clonotype was detected ten times or more. The chain uses TRBV12-3 or TRBV12-4 and TRBJ2-3; D call uncertain. This CDR3 spans 15 amino acids. Trimming cost V 2 bases and J 5 bases, with 14 bases left between them. DNA for the CDR3: TGTGCCAGCAGTTTACCCCAGAAGACTGGAGATACGCAGTATTTT. The encoded protein is CASSLPQKTGDTQYF.

This clonotype has a count of ten or more. The chain carries TRBV4-3 and TRBJ1-2; D remains ambiguous. Germline V lookup: CDR1 LGHNA, CDR2 YSLEER. V was shortened by 0 bases and J by 7 bases, with 12 bases between the two germline ends. This CDR3 spans 14 amino acids. The CDR3 region is CASSQDRQVPGYTF. The CDR3, as DNA: TGCGCCAGCAGCCAAGATAGGCAGGTCCCTGGCTACACCTTC.

This clonotype was observed many times. The J gene is TRBJ2-2, the V gene TRBV15, with 11 bases that match TRBD1. The length of the CDR3 is 14 residues. CDR1 is LNHNV, CDR2 YYDKDF, per germline (reference sequence). After removal of 9 bases from V and 7 bases from J, the junction contained 7 bases not matched to a gene. This CDR3 is CATTGTGGIGELFF. CDR3 nucleotides: TGTGCCACAACCGGGACAGGGGGTATCGGGGAGCTGTTTTTT.

At least ten counts were recorded for this clonotype. The J gene is TRBJ2-3, the V gene TRBV20-1; perhaps TRBD2 as D (7 bases). This CDR3 contains 14 residues. V gave up 5 bases and J gave up 1 base, with 13 bases separating them. Germline assignment: CDR1 DFQATT and CDR2 SNEGSKA (reference sequence). The CDR3 region has the DNA TGCAGTGCTTTTCGGGGGGCAGGCACAGATACGCAGTATTTT. It specifies CSAFRGAGTDTQYF.

At least ten counts were recorded for this clonotype. The rearrangement uses TRBV12-3 or TRBV12-4 and TRBJ2-2; TRBD1 matches 10 bases. The CDR3 spans 15 residues. J was trimmed by 3 bases and V by 6 bases; bases with no gene match: 4. The chain's CDR3 is CASSAGQGYTGELFF. The CDR3 DNA is TGTGCCAGCAGCGCGGGACAGGGGTACACCGGGGAGCTGTTTTTT.

This clonotype was counted at least ten times. This chain joins TRBV10-3 and TRBJ1-1; D call uncertain. The CDR3 is 11 amino acids. V was cut by 6 bases and J by 6 bases, with 8 bases left in between. Germline V CDR1 and CDR2: ENHRY, SYGVKD. The CDR3 DNA sequence: TGTGCCATCAGCCAGGACGCTGAAGCTTTCTTT. It translates to CAISQDAEAFF.

This clonotype was counted only a few times. The rearrangement uses TRBV12-3 or TRBV12-4 and TRBJ2-6; no definite D call. The CDR3 consists of 13 residues. V was pared by 7 bases and J by 4 bases, with 8 bases between. CDR3 nucleotide sequence: TGTGCCAGCAACATCGGCGGGGCCAACGTCCTGACTTTC. As protein: CASNIGGANVLTF.

As concerns this clonotype: A much larger clone lies a single base off, so this may be a read error. The chain employs TRBV5-1 and TRBJ2-1, with D perhaps matching TRBD1 (5 bases). Per the germline V gene, CDR1 is SGHRS and CDR2 is YFSETQ. The length of the CDR3 is 15 residues. V was clipped by 4 bases and J by 0 bases, with 11 bases between them. CDR3 nucleotides: TGCGCCAGCAGCAACATCAGGGCCTCCTACAATGAGCAGTTCTTC. Translated: CASSNIRASYNEQFF.